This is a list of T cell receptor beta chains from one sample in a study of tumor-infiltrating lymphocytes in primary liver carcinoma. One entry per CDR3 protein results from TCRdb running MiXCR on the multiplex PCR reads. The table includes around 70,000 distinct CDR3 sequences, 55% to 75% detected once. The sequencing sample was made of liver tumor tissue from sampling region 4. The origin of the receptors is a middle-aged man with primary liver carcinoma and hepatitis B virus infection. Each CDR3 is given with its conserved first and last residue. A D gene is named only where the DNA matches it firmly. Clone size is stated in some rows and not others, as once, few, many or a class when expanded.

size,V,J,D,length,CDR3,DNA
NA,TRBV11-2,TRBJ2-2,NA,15,CANLPPGVYTRELFF,TGTGCCAACCTCCCACCAGGAGTGTACACCAGGGAGCTGTTTTTT
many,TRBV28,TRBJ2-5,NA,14,CASSASGTQETQYF,TGTGCCAGCAGTGCATCCGGGACCCAAGAGACCCAGTACTTC
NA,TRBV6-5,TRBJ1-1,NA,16,CASGYAGPRDEAEAFF,TGTGCCAGTGGTTACGCGGGACCCCGGGATGAGGCTGAAGCTTTCTTT
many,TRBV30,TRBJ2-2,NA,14,CAWSVQRNTGELFF,TGTGCCTGGAGTGTTCAGAGGAACACCGGGGAGCTGTTTTTT
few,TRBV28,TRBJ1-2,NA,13,CASLLEGDYGYTF,TGTGCCAGCCTACTTGAGGGGGACTATGGCTACACCTTC
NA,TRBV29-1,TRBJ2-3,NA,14,CSVETSSGTDAQYF,TGCAGCGTTGAAACTAGTTCCGGCACAGATGCGCAGTATTTT
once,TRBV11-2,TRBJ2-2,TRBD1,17,CGSSFDWDRVGTGELFF,TGTGGCAGCAGCTTTGATTGGGACAGGGTCGGCACCGGGGAGCTGTTTTTC
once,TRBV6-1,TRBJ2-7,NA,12,CASRYEAYEWYF,TGTGCCAGCAGGTACGAAGCCTACGAGTGGTACTTC
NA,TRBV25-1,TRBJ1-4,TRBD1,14,CASTLGGGDEKLFF,TGTGCCAGCACTTTGGGAGGGGGCGACGAAAAACTGTTTTTT
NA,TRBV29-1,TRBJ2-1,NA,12,CSVSLVGYEQFF,TGCAGCGTTTCACTGGTTGGCTATGAGCAGTTCTTC
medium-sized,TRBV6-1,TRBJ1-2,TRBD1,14,CATLMTGVDYGYTF,TGTGCCACTCTCATGACAGGGGTGGACTATGGCTACACCTTC
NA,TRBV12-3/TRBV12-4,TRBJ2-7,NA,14,CVRSLHGEVNEQYF,TGTGTCAGAAGTTTACATGGAGAGGTCAACGAGCAGTACTTC
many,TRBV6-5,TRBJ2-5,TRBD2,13,CASGLAGVETQYF,TGTGCCAGCGGACTAGCGGGAGTGGAGACCCAGTACTTC
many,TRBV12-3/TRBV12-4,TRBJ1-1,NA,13,CASSLRYRDKAFF,TGTGCCAGCAGTCTCCGATACAGGGACAAAGCTTTCTTT
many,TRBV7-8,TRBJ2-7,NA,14,CASSLDSEDYEQYF,TGTGCCAGCAGCCTTGACAGCGAAGACTACGAGCAGTACTTC
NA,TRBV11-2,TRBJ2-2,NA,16,CDSSLVALAGTGELCF,TGTGACAGCAGCTTAGTGGCGCTAGCAGGAACCGGGGAGCTGTGTTTT
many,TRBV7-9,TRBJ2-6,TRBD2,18,CASSFLGLASSGANVLTF,TGTGCCAGCAGCTTTCTTGGACTAGCGTCCTCTGGGGCCAACGTCCTGACTTTC
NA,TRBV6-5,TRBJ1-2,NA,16,CASSYSGHGINYDYTF,TGTGCCAGCAGTTACTCTGGACATGGCATTAACTATGACTACACCTTC
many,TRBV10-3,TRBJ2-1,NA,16,CAIKPWGRELNNEQFF,TGTGCCATCAAACCCTGGGGGCGGGAGTTAAACAATGAGCAGTTCTTC
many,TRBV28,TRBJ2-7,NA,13,CASSFDYNYEQYF,TGTGCCAGCAGTTTCGACTACAACTACGAGCAGTACTTC
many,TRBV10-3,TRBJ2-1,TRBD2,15,CAIRTSGSKVNEQFF,TGTGCCATCAGGACTAGCGGGAGTAAGGTGAATGAGCAGTTCTTC
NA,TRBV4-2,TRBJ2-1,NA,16,CASSQGARGGYNGQFF,TGTGCCAGCAGCCAAGGGGCCCGAGGCGGCTACAATGGGCAGTTCTTC
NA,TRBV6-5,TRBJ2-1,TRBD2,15,CASSYGSGSYSERFF,TGTGCCAGCAGTTACGGGAGCGGGAGCTACAGTGAACGGTTCTTC
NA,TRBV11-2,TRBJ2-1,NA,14,CANSSAGPGNERFF,TGTGCCAACAGTTCAGCGGGCCCTGGGAATGAGCGATTCTTC
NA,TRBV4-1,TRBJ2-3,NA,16,CASSPTPLAGQDTKYF,TGCGCCAGTAGCCCAACACCACTGGCGGGACAAGATACGAAGTATTTT
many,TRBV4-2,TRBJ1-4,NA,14,CASSQRSRGSKLFF,TGTGCCAGCAGCCAAAGGTCGAGGGGGTCAAAACTGTTTTTT
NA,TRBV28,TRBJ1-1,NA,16,CASTLAIVGAGTEAFF,TGTGCCAGCACCCTCGCCATTGTGGGGGCAGGGACTGAAGCTTTCTTT
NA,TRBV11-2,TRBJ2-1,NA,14,CASSSADPGNEQFF,TGCGCCAGCAGCTCAGCGGACCCTGGGAATGAGCAGTTCTTC
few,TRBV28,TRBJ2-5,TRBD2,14,CASSLMRGAETQYF,TGTGCCAGCAGTTTGATGCGGGGGGCAGAGACCCAGTACTTC
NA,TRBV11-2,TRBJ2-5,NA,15,CASSTPETGEETQHF,TGTGCCAGCAGCACCCCAGAGACTGGGGAAGAGACCCAGCACTTC
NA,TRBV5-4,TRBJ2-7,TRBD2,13,CATSLGTSPEQYF,TGTGCCACCAGCTTAGGGACTAGTCCTGAGCAGTACTTC
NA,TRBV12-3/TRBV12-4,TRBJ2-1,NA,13,CANSPHGYTEQFF,TGTGCCAACAGTCCGCATGGGTACACTGAGCAGTTCTTC
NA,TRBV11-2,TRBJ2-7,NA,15,CANSLVGWSSYVQYF,TGTGCCAACAGCTTAGTGGGGTGGAGCTCCTACGTGCAGTACTTC
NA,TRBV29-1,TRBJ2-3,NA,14,CGVAEGGDTVTQYF,TGCGGCGTAGCGGAGGGGGGAGACACAGTTACGCAGTATTTT
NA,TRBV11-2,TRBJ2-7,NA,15,CASSSLAGSAYEQYF,TGTGCCAGCAGTTCCTTGGCGGGATCAGCCTACGAGCAGTACTTC
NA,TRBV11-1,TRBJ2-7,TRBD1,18,CANSFNFARTGQPYEHYF,TGTGCCAACAGCTTCAACTTTGCCCGGACAGGGCAACCCTACGAGCATTACTTT
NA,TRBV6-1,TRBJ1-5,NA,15,CASSVSWQGRQPQHF,TGTGCCAGCAGTGTGAGTTGGCAGGGCCGTCAGCCCCAGCATTTT
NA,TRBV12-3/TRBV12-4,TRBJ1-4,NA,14,CAGSPIGPNEKLFF,TGTGCCGGCAGCCCGATAGGTCCTAATGAAAAACTGTTTTTT
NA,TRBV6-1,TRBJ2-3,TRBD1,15,CASSQSTGGTDTRYF,TGTGCCAGCAGTCAATCGACAGGGGGCACAGATACACGGTATTTT
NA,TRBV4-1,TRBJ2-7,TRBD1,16,CASSQATGTGGYEQYF,TGCGCCAGCAGCCAGGCCACCGGGACAGGGGGCTACGAGCAGTACTTC
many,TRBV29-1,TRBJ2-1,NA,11,CSVEVGGAQFF,TGCAGCGTTGAGGTGGGGGGCGCGCAGTTCTTC
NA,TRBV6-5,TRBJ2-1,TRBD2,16,CASSHSTGGQRNEQFF,TGTGCCAGCAGTCACTCGACGGGAGGGCAGAGAAATGAGCAGTTCTTC
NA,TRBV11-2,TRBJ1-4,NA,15,CASSIAQALNEKLFF,TGTGCCAGCAGCATAGCACAGGCCCTAAATGAAAAACTGTTTTTT
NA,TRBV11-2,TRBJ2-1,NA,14,CASSSDVGGNEQFF,TGTGCCAGCAGCTCCGATGTAGGCGGTAATGAACAGTTCTTC
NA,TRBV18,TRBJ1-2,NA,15,CASSPSQGKIYGYTF,TGTGCCAGCTCACCTTCGCAGGGGAAAATCTATGGCTACACCTTC
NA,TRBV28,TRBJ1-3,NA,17,CASGSPLGHFAENTIYF,TGTGCCAGCGGTTCTCCTCTAGGGCATTTTGCGGAAAACACCATATATTTT
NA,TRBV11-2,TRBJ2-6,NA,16,CVSSLGQFSRANVLTF,TGTGTCAGCAGCTTAGGACAGTTCTCTAGGGCCAACGTCCTGACTTTC
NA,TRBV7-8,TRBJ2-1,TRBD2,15,CANSPGLADYNGQFF,TGTGCCAACAGCCCAGGACTAGCGGATTACAATGGGCAGTTCTTT
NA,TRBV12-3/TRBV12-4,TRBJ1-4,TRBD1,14,CASSLEQGDEKLFF,TGTGCCAGCAGTTTAGAACAGGGGGATGAAAAACTGTTTTTT
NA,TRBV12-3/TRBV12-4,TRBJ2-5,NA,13,CASSRATKETQYF,TGTGCCAGTAGCCGTGCTACAAAAGAGACCCAGTACTTC
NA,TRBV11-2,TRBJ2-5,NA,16,CLSGSRDSAHQETQYF,TGTCTCAGTGGATCCCGAGACTCGGCCCACCAAGAGACCCAGTACTTC